The 4 T cell receptor beta chains reported below all come from one sample, sequenced in a study of CD8+ T cells in alopecia areata. RNA, once extracted, was reverse transcribed into cDNA for use as the sequencing template. Profiled with immunoSEQ multiplex PCR; TCRdb holds only in-frame clones, not every one. The sample carries some 51,000 clones, approximately 96% recorded once. Material: CD8+ T cells sorted from blood, obtained at week 0. Every receptor here comes from a human donor with alopecia areata.

The chain combines TRBV27 with TRBJ2-1, with 13 bases that match TRBD2. Germline V gives CDR1 MNHEY, CDR2 SMNVEV (reference sequence). Trimming at V came to 7 bases and at J to 6 bases, leaving 18 bases not matched to a gene. There are 19 residues in the CDR3. The chain's CDR3 is CASMRLAGGPESPPNEQFF. The CDR3 nucleotides read TGTGCCAGCATGCGACTAGCGGGGGGCCCCGAAAGTCCCCCCAATGAGCAGTTCTTC.

The chain combines TRBV6-5 with TRBJ2-5; D is unclear. Deletions cut 5 bases from V and 2 bases from J, with 12 bases between. This CDR3 contains 14 residues. In germline, CDR1 is MNHEY, CDR2 SVGAGI. CDR3 protein: CASSGVAEQETQYF. The CDR3 nucleotides read TGTGCCAGCAGTGGGGTGGCGGAACAAGAGACCCAGTACTTC.

V gene TRBV7-2 combines with J gene TRBJ2-5; 13 bases match TRBD2. This CDR3 has 18 amino acids. V gave up 1 base and J gave up 3 bases; unmatched junction bases: 8. Germline CDR1 SGHTA, CDR2 FQGNSA. The CDR3 bases are TGTGCCAGCAGCTTAGAACTAGCGGGGGGGCGATTAGAAGAGACCCAGTACTTC. Its translation is CASSLELAGGRLEETQYF. Using reference TRBV7-2 and TRBJ2-5 for the parts outside the CDR3, the full variable domain is GAGVSQSPSNKVTEKGKDVELRCDPISGHTALYWYRQSLGQGLEFLIYFQGNSAPDKSGLPSDRFSAERTGGSVSTLTIQRTQQEDSAVYLCASSLELAGGRLEETQYFGPGTRLLVL.

The chain has TRBV14 and TRBJ2-3, with TRBD1 matching 7 bases. Germline V lookup: CDR1 SGHDN, CDR2 FVKESK. V lost 5 bases to trimming and J lost 5 bases; unmatched junction nucleotides: 13. The CDR3 runs to 16 residues. The CDR3 is CASSAHTGARGDTQYF. The CDR3 region has the DNA TGTGCCAGCAGCGCTCACACAGGGGCCCGCGGAGATACGCAGTATTTT.